Following are 12 T cell receptor beta chains from one sample sequenced in a study of OX40 agonist ivuxolimab in advanced cancers. Using immunoSEQ multiplex PCR, the repertoire was profiled, and TCRdb retains in-frame clones only, with some absent. The profile shows 55,000 to 70,000 clones, around 83% of them singletons. The sequencing used CD4+ or CD8+ T cells sorted from blood, collected in a trial of the OX40 agonist ivuxolimab. These receptors originate from an adult with an advanced solid tumor such as melanoma, head and neck, liver or kidney cancer.

The chain links TRBV18 to TRBJ2-1; D call uncertain. V was pared by 3 bases and J by 5 bases, with 11 bases between. The CDR3 consists of 14 residues. CDR1 and CDR2 (germline): KGHSH, LQKENI. CDR3 in DNA: TGTGCCAGCTCACCTAACGGACGGGACAATGAGCAGTTCTTC. Translated: CASSPNGRDNEQFF.

The chain employs TRBV5-4 and TRBJ2-2, with D maybe TRBD1 (7 bases). The CDR3 sequence is 15 residues long. V was pared by 9 bases and J by 1 base, with 16 bases between. Per germline, CDR1 SGHNT and CDR2 YYREEE (reference sequence). This CDR3 reads CATQPQGGNTGELFF. In DNA, the CDR3 is TGTGCCACCCAGCCCCAGGGGGGGAACACCGGGGAGCTGTTTTTT.

This clone was seen a single time. CDR3 sequence: CASSPDRLYEQYF. The CDR3 DNA sequence: TGTGCCAGCAGCCCCGACAGGCTCTACGAGCAGTACTTC. This chain connects TRBV7-2 to TRBJ2-7, with D perhaps matching TRBD1 (6 bases). In germline, CDR1 is SGHTA, CDR2 FQGNSA. This CDR3 comprises 13 residues. V was cut by 5 bases and J by 3 bases, with 11 bases left in between.

This chain uses TRBV5-1 with TRBJ1-4; possible D gene TRBD1, 5 bases. V was cut by 0 bases and J by 4 bases, with 7 bases left in between. The CDR3 spans 14 residues. The germline V gene has CDR1 SGHRS and CDR2 YFSETQ. The DNA of the CDR3 is TGCGCCAGCAGCTTGGACAGGTTTAATGAAAAACTGTTTTTT. It yields the protein CASSLDRFNEKLFF.

The chain couples TRBV6-6 to TRBJ2-7; possibly TRBD2 for D (5 bases). Between the trimmed V and J ends, which lost 2 bases and 2 bases, there was a span of 13 bases. The CDR3 sequence is 15 residues long. Germline lookup yields CDR1 MNHNY and CDR2 SVGAGI (reference sequence). CDR3 DNA sequence: TGTGCCAGCAGTTACAGTCACAGAGGGCCCTACGAGCAGTACTTC. Encoded protein: CASSYSHRGPYEQYF.

The V call is TRBV11-2, the J call TRBJ1-1, with 8 bases that match TRBD1. CDR3 size: 14 residues. Germline V CDR1 and CDR2: SGHAT, FQNNGV. V trimming: 5 bases; J trimming: 5 bases; junction bases outside the gene matches: 7. In nucleotides, the CDR3 is TGTGCCAGCAGCGTACAGGGGGGATGGACTGAAGCTTTCTTT. As protein: CASSVQGGWTEAFF.

The V call is TRBV5-4, the J call TRBJ2-1, with TRBD2 identical over 11 bases. Germline V gene lookup returns CDR1 SGHNT and CDR2 YYREEE (reference sequence). J gave up 4 bases and V 3 bases, and 3 bases lay outside the gene matches. This CDR3 contains 15 residues. CDR3 amino acids: CASSSSGGIYNEQFF. DNA for the CDR3: TGTGCCAGCAGCTCTAGCGGGGGGATTTACAATGAGCAGTTCTTC.

The chain recombines TRBV18 with TRBJ2-1; a possible D gene is TRBD1 (5 bases). There are 17 residues in the CDR3. V lost 0 bases and J lost 5, with 17 bases in between. Germline loops: CDR1 KGHSH, CDR2 LQKENI. CDR3: CASSPPNQGYSHNEQFF. The DNA for the CDR3 is TGTGCCAGCTCACCACCAAATCAGGGTTATTCACACAATGAGCAGTTCTTC.

The CDR3 DNA follows: TGTGCCAGCAGTTTAATGGGGGCGCGTGACTACAATGAGCAGTTCTTC. It is translated as CASSLMGARDYNEQFF. The J gene is TRBJ2-1, the V gene TRBV27; a possible D gene is TRBD1 (6 bases). This CDR3 is built from 16 residues. The germline gives CDR1 MNHEY, CDR2 SMNVEV (reference sequence). Between the trimmed V and J ends, which lost 2 bases and 3 bases, there was a span of 14 bases.

The gene calls are TRBV28 and TRBJ2-2; D may match TRBD1 or TRBD2 (6 bases each). CDR3 length: 13 residues. The V gene's germline CDR1 is MDHEN and CDR2 SYDVKM. V lost 3 bases and J lost 6, with 8 bases in between. The CDR3 loop reads CASSLEGAGELFF. The CDR3 DNA is TGTGCCAGCAGTTTGGAGGGGGCCGGGGAGCTGTTTTTT.

The J gene is TRBJ1-6, the V gene TRBV19; D is unclear. There are 17 residues in the CDR3. V was clipped by 3 bases and J by 7 bases, with 19 bases between them. CDR1 and CDR2 (germline): LNHDA, SQIVND (reference sequence). The CDR3 here is CASSINHPRTPNSPLHF. The CDR3, as DNA: TGTGCCAGTAGTATTAATCACCCTCGGACGCCGAATTCACCCCTCCACTTT.

The rearrangement joins TRBV5-1 to TRBJ2-3; D is perhaps TRBD1 (5 bases). The germline V gene encodes CDR1 SGHRS and CDR2 YFSETQ. Trimming removed 0 bases at V and 3 bases at J, with 14 bases between. CDR3 length: 16 amino acids. In DNA form, the CDR3 reads TGCGCCAGCAGCTTGGAAGGGGTGTCCGGAACAGATACGCAGTATTTT. The encoded protein is CASSLEGVSGTDTQYF.